The 3 T cell receptor beta chains reported below all come from one sample, sequenced in a study of blood T cell repertoires in COVID-19. Method: immunoSEQ multiplex PCR; TCRdb's copy keeps in-frame clones and lacks some. The sample includes 45,000 to 50,000 clones, approximately 83% of them seen just once. The sequenced material came from peripheral blood. These receptor sequences come from a man older than 75 in a cohort sampled during active COVID-19.

This clone appeared once. The J gene is TRBJ1-1, the V gene TRBV28; 7 nucleotides align to TRBD1. The J segment lost 3 bases and the V segment lost 5 bases, leaving 9 bases of the junction unmatched. CDR3 length equals 15 residues. CDR1 is MDHEN and CDR2 is SYDVKM in the germline V gene. The CDR3 loop is CASSPDRVSYTEAFF. Written as DNA, the CDR3 is TGTGCCAGCAGTCCTGACAGGGTTTCTTACACTGAAGCTTTCTTT. The entire variable domain, with the rest obtained from reference TRBV28 and TRBJ1-1, is as follows: DVKVTQSSRYLVKRTGEKVFLECVQDMDHENMFWYRQDPGLGLRLIYFSYDVKMKEKGDIPEGYSVSREKKERFSLILESASTNQTSMYLCASSPDRVSYTEAFFGQGTRLTVV.

The chain couples TRBV15 to TRBJ2-5; maybe TRBD2 (7 bases). The CDR3 runs to 14 residues. Per germline, CDR1 LNHNV and CDR2 YYDKDF (reference sequence). Trimming cost V 8 bases and J 5 bases, with 18 bases left between them. CDR3 loop: CATGGGALGETQYF. As DNA, the CDR3 is TGTGCCACCGGCGGGGGCGCATTGGGGGAGACCCAGTACTTC.

This clone was detected once. This sequence joins TRBV2 and TRBJ2-3; the D gene is possibly TRBD2 (5 bases). Looked up from germline, CDR1 is SNHLY and CDR2 is FYNNEI. Trimming left V 6 bases short and J 4 bases short, with 8 bases between. The CDR3 sequence is 12 residues long. CDR3 residues: CASRVGADTQYF. CDR3 in DNA: TGTGCCAGCAGGGTCGGGGCAGATACGCAGTATTTT.